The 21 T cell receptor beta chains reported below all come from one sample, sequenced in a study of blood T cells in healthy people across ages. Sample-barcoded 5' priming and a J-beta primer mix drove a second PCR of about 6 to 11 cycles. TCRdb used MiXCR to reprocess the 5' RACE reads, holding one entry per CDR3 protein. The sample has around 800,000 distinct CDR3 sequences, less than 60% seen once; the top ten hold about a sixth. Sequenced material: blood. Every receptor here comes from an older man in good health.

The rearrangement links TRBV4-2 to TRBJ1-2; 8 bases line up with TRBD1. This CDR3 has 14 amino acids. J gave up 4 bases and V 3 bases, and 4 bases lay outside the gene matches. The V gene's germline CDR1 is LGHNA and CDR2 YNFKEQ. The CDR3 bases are TGTGCCAGCAGCCAGGGACAGGACATCTATGGCTACACCTTC. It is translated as CASSQGQDIYGYTF.

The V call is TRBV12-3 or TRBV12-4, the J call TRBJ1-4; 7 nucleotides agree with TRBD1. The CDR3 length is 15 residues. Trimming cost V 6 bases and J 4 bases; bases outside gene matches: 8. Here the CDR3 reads CASRGGQLINEKLFF. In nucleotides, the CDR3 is TGTGCCAGCAGGGGGGGACAGCTTATTAATGAAAAACTGTTTTTT.

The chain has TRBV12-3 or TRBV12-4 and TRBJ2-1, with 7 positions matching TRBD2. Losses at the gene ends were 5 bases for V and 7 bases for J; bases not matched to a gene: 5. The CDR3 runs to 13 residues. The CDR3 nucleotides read TGTGCCAGCAGTCAGCCACTAGCGAATGAGCAGTTCTTC. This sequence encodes CASSQPLANEQFF.

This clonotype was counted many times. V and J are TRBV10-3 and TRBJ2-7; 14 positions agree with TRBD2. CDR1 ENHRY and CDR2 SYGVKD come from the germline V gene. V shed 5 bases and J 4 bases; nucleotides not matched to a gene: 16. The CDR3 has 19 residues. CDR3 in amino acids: CAISSTRGLAGGGGYEQYF. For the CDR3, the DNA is TGTGCCATCAGTTCAACCCGCGGACTAGCGGGAGGAGGGGGTTACGAGCAGTACTTC.

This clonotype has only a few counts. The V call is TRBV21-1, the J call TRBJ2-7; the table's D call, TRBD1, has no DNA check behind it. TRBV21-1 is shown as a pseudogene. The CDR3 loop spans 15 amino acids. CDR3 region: CAKGDRCRNTYEQYF. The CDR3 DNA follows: TGTGCCAAGGGAGACAGGTGCCGAAATACCTACGAGCAGTACTTC.

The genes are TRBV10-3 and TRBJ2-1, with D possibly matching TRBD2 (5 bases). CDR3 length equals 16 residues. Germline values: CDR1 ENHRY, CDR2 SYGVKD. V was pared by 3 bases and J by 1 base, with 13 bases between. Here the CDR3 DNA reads TGTGCCATCAGTGACGGCGGGCGGGTGTCCTACAATGAGCAGTTCTTC. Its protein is CAISDGGRVSYNEQFF.

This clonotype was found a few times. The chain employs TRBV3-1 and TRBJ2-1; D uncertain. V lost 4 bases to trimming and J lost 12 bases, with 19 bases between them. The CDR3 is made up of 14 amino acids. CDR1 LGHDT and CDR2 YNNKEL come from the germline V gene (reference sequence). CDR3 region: CASSPHPNEIGQFF. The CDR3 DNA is TGTGCCAGCAGCCCCCACCCCAACGAAATAGGGCAGTTCTTC.

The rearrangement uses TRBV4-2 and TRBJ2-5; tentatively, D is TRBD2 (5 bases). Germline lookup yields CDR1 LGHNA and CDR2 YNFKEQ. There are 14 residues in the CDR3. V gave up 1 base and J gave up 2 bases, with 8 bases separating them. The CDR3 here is CASSQGGAQETQYF. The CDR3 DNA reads TGTGCCAGCAGCCAAGGGGGAGCTCAAGAGACCCAGTACTTC.

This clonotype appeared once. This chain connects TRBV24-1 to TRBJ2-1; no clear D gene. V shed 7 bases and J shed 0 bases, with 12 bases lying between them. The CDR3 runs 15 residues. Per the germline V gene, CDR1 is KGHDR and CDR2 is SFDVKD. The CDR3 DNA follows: TGTGCCACCAGCGGGTTCGGTAGCTCCTACAATGAGCAGTTCTTC. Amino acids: CATSGFGSSYNEQFF.

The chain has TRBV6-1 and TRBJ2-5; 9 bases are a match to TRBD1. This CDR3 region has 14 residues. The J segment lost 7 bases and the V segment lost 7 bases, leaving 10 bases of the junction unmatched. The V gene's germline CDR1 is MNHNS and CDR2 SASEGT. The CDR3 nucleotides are TGTGCCAGCACAACCGACAGGGGGATGGGGACCCAGTACTTC. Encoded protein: CASTTDRGMGTQYF.

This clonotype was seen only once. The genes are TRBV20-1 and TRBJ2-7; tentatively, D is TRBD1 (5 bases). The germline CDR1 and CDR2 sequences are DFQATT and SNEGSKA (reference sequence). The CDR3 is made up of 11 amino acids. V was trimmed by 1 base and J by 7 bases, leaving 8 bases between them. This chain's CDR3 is CSARVGDEQYF. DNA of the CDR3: TGCAGTGCTAGAGTAGGGGATGAGCAGTACTTC.

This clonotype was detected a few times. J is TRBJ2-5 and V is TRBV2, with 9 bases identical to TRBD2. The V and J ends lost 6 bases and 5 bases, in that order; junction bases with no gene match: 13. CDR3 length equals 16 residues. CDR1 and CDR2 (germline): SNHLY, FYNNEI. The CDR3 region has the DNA TGTGCCAGCAGAGGGGGCCCAGCGGGAGGCGGGGAGACCCAGTACTTC. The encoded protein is CASRGGPAGGGETQYF.

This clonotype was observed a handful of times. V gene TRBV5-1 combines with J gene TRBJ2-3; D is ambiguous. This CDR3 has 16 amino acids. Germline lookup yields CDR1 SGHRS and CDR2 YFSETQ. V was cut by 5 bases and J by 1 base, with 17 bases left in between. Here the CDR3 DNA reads TGCGCCAGCAGGAAGGATCTCGTAACTCGCACAGATACGCAGTATTTT. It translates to CASRKDLVTRTDTQYF.

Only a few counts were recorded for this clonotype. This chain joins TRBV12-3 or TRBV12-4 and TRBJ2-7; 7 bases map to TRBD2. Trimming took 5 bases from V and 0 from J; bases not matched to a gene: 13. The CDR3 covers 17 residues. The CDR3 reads CASSLRSGTLRSYEQYF. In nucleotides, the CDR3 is TGTGCCAGCAGTCTCCGAAGCGGGACCTTACGCTCCTACGAGCAGTACTTC.

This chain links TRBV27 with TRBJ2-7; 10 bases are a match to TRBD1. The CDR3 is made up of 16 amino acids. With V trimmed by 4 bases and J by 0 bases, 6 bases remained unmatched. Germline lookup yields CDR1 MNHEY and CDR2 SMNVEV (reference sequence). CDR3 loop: CASSYFRTGGSYEQYF. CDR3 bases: TGTGCCAGCAGTTACTTTCGGACAGGGGGCTCCTACGAGCAGTACTTC.

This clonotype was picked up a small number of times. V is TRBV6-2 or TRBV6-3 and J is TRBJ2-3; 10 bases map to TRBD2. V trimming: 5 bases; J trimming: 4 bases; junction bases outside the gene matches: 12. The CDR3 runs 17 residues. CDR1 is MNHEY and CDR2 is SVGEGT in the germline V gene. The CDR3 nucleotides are TGTGCCAGCAGTCCCGCGGAAGGAGCGGGAGGGGCAGATACGCAGTATTTT. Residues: CASSPAEGAGGADTQYF.

The CDR3 spells CASNGQGGEKLFF. CDR3 DNA: TGTGCCAGCAACGGACAGGGAGGGGAAAAACTGTTTTTT. The chain employs TRBV6-1 and TRBJ1-4; 8 nucleotides agree with TRBD1. CDR3 size: 13 residues. V shed 7 bases, J shed 8 bases, and the junction held 6 bases outside the gene matches. Germline V lookup: CDR1 MNHNS, CDR2 SASEGT.

As DNA, the CDR3 is TGTGCCGCGACGCGGCACTCCTACGAGCAGTACTTC. Amino acid sequence: CAATRHSYEQYF. The chain is built from TRBV6-5 and TRBJ2-7; no definite D call. Trimming took off 11 bases at V and 0 bases at J, with 11 bases between the two ends. The CDR3 contains 12 residues. Germline loops: CDR1 MNHEY, CDR2 SVGAGI.

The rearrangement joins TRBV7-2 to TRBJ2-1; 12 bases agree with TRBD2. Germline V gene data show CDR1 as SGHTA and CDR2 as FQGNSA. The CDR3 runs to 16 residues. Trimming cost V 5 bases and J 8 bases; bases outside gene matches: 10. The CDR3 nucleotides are TGTGCCAGCAGCACGGGCCTAGCGGGAGGGTGGTATGAGCAGTTCTTC. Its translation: CASSTGLAGGWYEQFF.

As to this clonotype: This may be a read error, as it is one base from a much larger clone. The DNA of the CDR3 is TGCGGTGCTAGAGGGCCAGCGGGAGGAGCCCAAGAGACCCAGTACTTC. Its translation is CGARGPAGGAQETQYF. The V call is TRBV20-1, the J call TRBJ2-5; 9 bases map to TRBD2. The CDR3 has 16 amino acids. Germline lookup yields CDR1 DFQATT and CDR2 SNEGSKA (reference sequence).

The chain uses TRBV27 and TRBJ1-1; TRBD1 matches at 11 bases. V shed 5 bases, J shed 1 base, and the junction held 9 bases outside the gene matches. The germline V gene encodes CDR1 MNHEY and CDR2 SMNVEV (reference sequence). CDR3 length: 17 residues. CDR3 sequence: CASSPDRGLTENTEAFF. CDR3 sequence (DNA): TGTGCCAGCAGTCCGGACAGGGGGCTTACAGAGAACACTGAAGCTTTCTTT.